This TCR beta chain was sequenced for a study of breast tumors, draining lymph nodes, adjacent tissues. Samples came from axillary lymph nodes draining the breast cancer. The CDR3 consists of 14 residues. Germline V CDR1 and CDR2: SGHTA, FQGNSA. The V gene end was trimmed by 5 bases and the J gene end by 4 bases; junction bases not matched to a gene: 5. TCRdb fed the multiplex PCR reads into MiXCR, producing one record per CDR3 protein. The sample includes tens of thousands of distinct CDR3 sequences, about 27% of them seen just once. This receptor was taken from a female donor with breast cancer. Some clones in this sample may be carry-over from other donors' samples. Sequencing input: axillary lymph node tissue. This chain uses TRBV7-2 with TRBJ2-5; the match to TRBD2 covers 9 bases. CDR3 in amino acids: CASSVSGSSETQYF. The CDR3 bases are TGTGCCAGCAGCGTTAGCGGGAGTTCAGAGACCCAGTACTTC.